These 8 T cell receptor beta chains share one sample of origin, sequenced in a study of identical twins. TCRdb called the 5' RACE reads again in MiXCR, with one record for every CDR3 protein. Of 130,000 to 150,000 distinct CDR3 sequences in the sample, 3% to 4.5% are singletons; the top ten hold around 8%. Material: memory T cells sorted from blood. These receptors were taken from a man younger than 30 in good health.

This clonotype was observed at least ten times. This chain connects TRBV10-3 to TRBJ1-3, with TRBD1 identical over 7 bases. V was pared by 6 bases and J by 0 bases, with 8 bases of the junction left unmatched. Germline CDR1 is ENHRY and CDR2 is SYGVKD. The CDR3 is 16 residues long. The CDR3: CAIRATGDHSGNTIYF. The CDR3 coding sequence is TGTGCCATCAGAGCCACAGGGGACCACTCTGGAAACACCATATATTTT.

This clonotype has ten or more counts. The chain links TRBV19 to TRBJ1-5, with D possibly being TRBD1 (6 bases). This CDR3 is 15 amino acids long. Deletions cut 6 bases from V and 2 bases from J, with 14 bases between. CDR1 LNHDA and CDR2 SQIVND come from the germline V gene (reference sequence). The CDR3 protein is CASRRAGAGNQPQHF. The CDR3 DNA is TGTGCCAGTAGGCGGGCGGGGGCAGGCAATCAGCCCCAGCATTTT.

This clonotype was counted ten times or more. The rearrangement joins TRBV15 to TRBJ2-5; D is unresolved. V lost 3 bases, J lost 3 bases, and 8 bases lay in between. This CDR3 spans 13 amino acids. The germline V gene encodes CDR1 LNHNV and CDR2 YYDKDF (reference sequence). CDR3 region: CATSRGFEETQYF. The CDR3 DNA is TGTGCCACCAGCAGGGGGTTCGAAGAGACCCAGTACTTC. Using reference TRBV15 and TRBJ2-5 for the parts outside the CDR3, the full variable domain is DAMVIQNPRYQVTQFGKPVTLSCSQTLNHNVMYWYQQKSSQAPKLLFHYYDKDFNNEADTPDNFQSRRPNTSFCFLDIRSPGLGDTAMYLCATSRGFEETQYFGPGTRLLVL.

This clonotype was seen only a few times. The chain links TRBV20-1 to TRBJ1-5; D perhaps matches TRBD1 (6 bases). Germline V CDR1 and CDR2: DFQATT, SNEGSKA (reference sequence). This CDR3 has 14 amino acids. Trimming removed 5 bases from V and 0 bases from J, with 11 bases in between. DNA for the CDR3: TGCAGTGCTGAAACAGGGTTTAGCAATCAGCCCCAGCATTTT. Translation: CSAETGFSNQPQHF.

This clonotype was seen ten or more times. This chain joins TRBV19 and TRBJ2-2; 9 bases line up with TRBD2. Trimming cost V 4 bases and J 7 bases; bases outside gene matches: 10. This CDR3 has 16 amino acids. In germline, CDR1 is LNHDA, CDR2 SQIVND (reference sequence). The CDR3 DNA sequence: TGTGCCAGTAGTACCGAAGGGACTAGCTTAGGCGGGGAGCTGTTTTTT. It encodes CASSTEGTSLGGELFF. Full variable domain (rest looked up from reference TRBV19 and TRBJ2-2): DGGITQSPKYLFRKEGQNVTLSCEQNLNHDAMYWYRQDPGQGLRLIYYSQIVNDFQKGDIAEGYSVSREKKESFPLTVTSAQKNPTAFYLCASSTEGTSLGGELFFGEGSRLTVL.

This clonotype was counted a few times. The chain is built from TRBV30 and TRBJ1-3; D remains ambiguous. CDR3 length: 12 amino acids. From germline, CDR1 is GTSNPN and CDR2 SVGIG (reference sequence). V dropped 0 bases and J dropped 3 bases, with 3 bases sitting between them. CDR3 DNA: TGTGCCTGGAGTGTACGTGGAAACACCATATATTTT. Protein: CAWSVRGNTIYF. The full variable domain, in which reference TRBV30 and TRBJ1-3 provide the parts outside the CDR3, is SQTIHQWPATLVQPVGSPLSLECTVEGTSNPNLYWYRQAAGRGLQLLFYSVGIGQISSEVPQNLSASRPQDRQFILSSKKLLLSDSGFYLCAWSVRGNTIYFGEGSWLTVV.

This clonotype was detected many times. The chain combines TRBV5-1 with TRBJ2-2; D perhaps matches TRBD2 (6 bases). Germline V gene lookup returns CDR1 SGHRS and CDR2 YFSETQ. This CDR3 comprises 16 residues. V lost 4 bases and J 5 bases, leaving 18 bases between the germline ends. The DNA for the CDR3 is TGCGCCAGCAGCAAAGGCGGGACCCCGGGAACCGGGGAGCTGTTTTTT. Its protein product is CASSKGGTPGTGELFF.

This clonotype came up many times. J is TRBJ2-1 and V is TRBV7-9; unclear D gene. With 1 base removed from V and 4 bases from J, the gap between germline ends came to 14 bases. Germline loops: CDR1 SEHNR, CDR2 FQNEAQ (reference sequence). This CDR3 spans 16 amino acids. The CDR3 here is CASSLGRFIRYNEQFF. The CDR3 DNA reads TGTGCCAGCAGCTTAGGCAGGTTCATTCGATACAATGAGCAGTTCTTC.